A selection of T cell receptor beta chains follows, all from one sample in a study of T cells after yellow fever vaccination. Each CDR3 protein gets one entry after TCRdb re-called the 5' RACE reads with MiXCR. The table lists around 70,000 distinct CDR3 sequences, approximately 6.5% of them singletons. The material was CD8+ T cells sorted from PBMCs, obtained less than 6 days after the first yellow fever vaccination. The source of these receptors is a man aged 18 to 29 who received the YFV17D yellow fever vaccine. CDR3s include the opening cysteine and the closing phenylalanine or tryptophan. D genes are given only for firm matches. Rows may omit the clone size; those that give it use once, few, many or a size class.

size: -
D: -
V: TRBV7-9
length: 15
J: TRBJ1-6
CDR3: CASSLVARGNSPLHF
DNA: TGTGCCAGCAGCTTAGTCGCCAGGGGAAATTCACCCCTCCACTTT

size: -
D: -
V: TRBV19
length: 15
J: TRBJ1-1
CDR3: CASSWGAIMNTEAFF
DNA: TGTGCCAGTAGCTGGGGAGCTATCATGAACACTGAAGCTTTCTTT

size: many
D: TRBD2
V: TRBV20-1
length: 14
J: TRBJ2-1
CDR3: CSADTSGGANEQFF
DNA: TGCAGTGCAGACACTAGCGGGGGGGCTAATGAGCAGTTCTTC

size: few
D: -
V: TRBV20-1
length: 15
J: TRBJ2-5
CDR3: CSARDGDEGWETQYF
DNA: TGCAGTGCTAGAGATGGGGATGAGGGCTGGGAGACCCAGTACTTC

size: many
D: -
V: TRBV12-3/TRBV12-4
length: 13
J: TRBJ2-5
CDR3: CASSNQGRETQYF
DNA: TGTGCCAGCAGTAACCAGGGTCGAGAGACCCAGTACTTC

size: many
D: -
V: TRBV20-1
length: 12
J: TRBJ1-2
CDR3: CSALTVSYGYTF
DNA: TGCAGTGCCTTGACAGTCTCCTATGGCTACACCTTC

size: many
D: -
V: TRBV4-3
length: 16
J: TRBJ2-2
CDR3: CASSQDGVLNTGELFF
DNA: TGCGCCAGCAGCCAAGATGGGGTCCTGAACACCGGGGAGCTGTTTTTT

size: many
D: TRBD2
V: TRBV10-3
length: 17
J: TRBJ2-1
CDR3: CATLSSGGAISSNEQFF
DNA: TGTGCCACCCTCTCTAGCGGGGGGGCCATCTCCTCCAATGAGCAGTTCTTC

size: many
D: -
V: TRBV25-1
length: 12
J: TRBJ1-2
CDR3: CASSEWNYGYTF
DNA: TGTGCCAGCAGTGAATGGAACTATGGCTACACCTTC

size: many
D: TRBD2
V: TRBV27
length: 16
J: TRBJ2-5
CDR3: CASSLLGSSGAETQYF
DNA: TGTGCCAGCAGTTTACTGGGGTCCAGCGGGGCTGAGACCCAGTACTTC

size: -
D: TRBD1
V: TRBV7-6
length: 14
J: TRBJ2-7
CDR3: CASSSPGQGVEQYF
DNA: TGTGCCAGCAGCTCTCCGGGACAGGGAGTCGAGCAGTACTTC

size: few
D: -
V: TRBV4-1
length: 14
J: TRBJ2-1
CDR3: CASSLAGAPREQFF
DNA: TGCGCCAGCAGCCTGGCGGGGGCCCCACGAGAGCAGTTCTTC

size: -
D: -
V: TRBV27
length: 13
J: TRBJ1-3
CDR3: CVADWGPGNTIYF
DNA: TGTGTCGCTGACTGGGGGCCTGGAAACACCATATATTTT

size: few
D: -
V: TRBV5-1
length: 16
J: TRBJ2-1
CDR3: CASSLAGPPPGDEQFF
DNA: TGCGCCAGCAGCTTGGCGGGACCCCCGCCGGGGGATGAGCAGTTCTTC

size: -
D: -
V: TRBV5-1
length: 13
J: TRBJ2-2
CDR3: CASRHENTGELFF
DNA: TGCGCCAGCAGACACGAGAACACCGGGGAGCTGTTTTTT

size: many
D: -
V: TRBV20-1
length: 15
J: TRBJ2-2
CDR3: CSARGRGTNTGELFF
DNA: TGCAGTGCTAGAGGCCGGGGAACGAACACCGGGGAGCTGTTTTTT

size: many
D: -
V: TRBV15
length: 15
J: TRBJ1-6
CDR3: CATSRVTVHNSPLHF
DNA: TGTGCCACCAGCAGAGTAACGGTTCATAATTCACCCCTCCACTTT

size: -
D: TRBD1
V: TRBV20-1
length: 16
J: TRBJ2-2
CDR3: CSAKPGQGRFTGELFF
DNA: TGCAGTGCTAAGCCGGGACAGGGGCGGTTCACCGGGGAGCTGTTTTTT

size: -
D: -
V: TRBV21-1
length: 15
J: TRBJ2-3
CDR3: CASSMTSGETDTQYF
DNA: TGTGCCAGCAGCATGACTAGCGGGGAAACAGATACGCAGTATTTT

size: -
D: -
V: TRBV16
length: 15
J: TRBJ2-1
CDR3: CASCRRDSLRNEQFF
DNA: TGTGCCAGCTGCCGGAGGGACTCCCTAAGGAATGAGCAGTTCTTC

size: many
D: -
V: TRBV10-3
length: 16
J: TRBJ2-6
CDR3: CAIRPTESSGANVLTF
DNA: TGTGCCATCAGACCGACAGAAAGCTCTGGGGCCAACGTCCTGACTTTC

size: -
D: -
V: TRBV3-1
length: 18
J: TRBJ2-3
CDR3: CASSQDVSGVSSTDTQYF
DNA: TGTGCCAGCAGCCAAGATGTTTCAGGGGTCTCTAGCACAGATACGCAGTATTTT

size: few
D: TRBD2
V: TRBV19
length: 15
J: TRBJ2-2
CDR3: CASSIGLASTGELFF
DNA: TGTGCCAGTAGTATCGGACTAGCGAGCACCGGGGAGCTGTTTTTT

size: few
D: -
V: TRBV4-1
length: 15
J: TRBJ1-5
CDR3: CASSHVTGYNQPQHF
DNA: TGCGCCAGCAGCCACGTTACAGGATACAATCAGCCCCAGCATTTT

size: -
D: -
V: TRBV7-8
length: 16
J: TRBJ2-7
CDR3: CASSLAGSGDPYEQYF
DNA: TGTGCCAGCAGCTTAGCGGGGTCAGGGGATCCCTACGAGCAGTACTTC

size: few
D: TRBD2
V: TRBV10-2
length: 15
J: TRBJ2-3
CDR3: CASSESRGGTDTQYF
DNA: TGCGCCAGCAGTGAGTCCCGGGGGGGAACAGATACGCAGTATTTT